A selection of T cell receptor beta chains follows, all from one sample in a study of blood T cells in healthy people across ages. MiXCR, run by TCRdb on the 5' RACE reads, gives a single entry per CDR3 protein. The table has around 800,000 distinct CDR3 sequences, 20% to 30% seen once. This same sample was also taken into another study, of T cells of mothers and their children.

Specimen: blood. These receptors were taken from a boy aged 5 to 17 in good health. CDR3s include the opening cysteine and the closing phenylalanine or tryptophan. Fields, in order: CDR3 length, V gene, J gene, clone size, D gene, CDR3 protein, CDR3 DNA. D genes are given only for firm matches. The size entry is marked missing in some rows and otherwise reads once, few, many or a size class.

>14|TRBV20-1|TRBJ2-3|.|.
CSAWSGGTGDTQYF
TGCAGTGCATGGTCTGGCGGGACGGGAGATACGCAGTATTTT
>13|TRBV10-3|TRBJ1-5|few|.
CAVGGGGEQPQHF
TGTGCCGTGGGGGGGGGAGGAGAGCAGCCCCAGCATTTT
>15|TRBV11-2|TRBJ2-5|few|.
CASRRKATGVETQYF
TGTGCCAGCAGGCGGAAGGCCACCGGGGTGGAGACCCAGTACTTC
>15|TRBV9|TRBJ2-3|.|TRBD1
CASSFRQGGTDTQYF
TGTGCCAGCAGCTTCCGACAGGGTGGCACAGATACGCAGTATTTT
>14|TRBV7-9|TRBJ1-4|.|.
CASSVQTTNEKLFF
TGTGCCAGCAGCGTACAGACAACTAATGAAAAACTGTTTTTT
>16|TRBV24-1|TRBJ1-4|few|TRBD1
CATSDAGQVGSEKLFF
TGTGCCACCAGTGATGCCGGACAGGTGGGGAGTGAAAAACTGTTTTTT
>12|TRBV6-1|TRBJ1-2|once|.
CATTPPNYGYTF
TGTGCCACCACCCCACCAAACTATGGCTACACCTTC
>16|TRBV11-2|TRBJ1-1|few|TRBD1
CASSRGQGAQKTEAFF
TGTGCCAGCAGCCGGGGGCAGGGGGCGCAAAAAACTGAAGCTTTCTTT
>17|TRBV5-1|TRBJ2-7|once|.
CASSLGPPAIQPYEQYF
TGCGCCAGCAGCTTGGGGCCCCCGGCGATCCAACCCTACGAGCAGTACTTC
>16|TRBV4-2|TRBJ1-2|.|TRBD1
CASSQEALTGGLGYTF
TGTGCCAGCAGCCAAGAGGCCCTTACAGGGGGCCTTGGCTACACCTTC
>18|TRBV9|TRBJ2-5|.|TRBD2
CASSPLKAGGYPGETQYF
TGTGCCAGCAGCCCCCTAAAAGCGGGGGGTTACCCAGGAGAGACCCAGTACTTC
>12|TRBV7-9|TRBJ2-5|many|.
CASGLQRETQYF
TGTGCCAGCGGTTTACAGCGGGAGACCCAGTACTTC
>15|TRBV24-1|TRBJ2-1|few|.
CATSDVRGPYNEQFF
TGTGCCACCAGTGATGTACGGGGGCCCTACAATGAGCAGTTCTTC
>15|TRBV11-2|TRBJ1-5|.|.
CASSSTRGENQPQHF
TGTGCCAGCAGCTCCACCCGGGGAGAGAATCAGCCCCAGCATTTT
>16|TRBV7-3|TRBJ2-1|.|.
CASSPGLGGRGNEQFF
TGTGCCAGCAGCCCAGGGTTGGGGGGGCGCGGGAATGAGCAGTTCTTC
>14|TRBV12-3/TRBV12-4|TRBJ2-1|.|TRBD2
CTSRLAGVRNEQFF
TGTACCAGCAGACTAGCGGGAGTGCGAAATGAGCAGTTCTTC
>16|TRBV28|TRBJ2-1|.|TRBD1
CASSTHRDRGINEQFF
TGTGCCAGCAGTACCCACCGGGACAGGGGTATCAATGAGCAGTTCTTC
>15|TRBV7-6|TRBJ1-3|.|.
CASSLSYGFGNTIYF
TGTGCCAGCAGCTTATCCTACGGCTTCGGAAACACCATATATTTT
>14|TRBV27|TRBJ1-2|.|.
CASGELGGLGGYTF
TGTGCCAGCGGGGAACTGGGAGGTCTTGGAGGCTACACCTTC
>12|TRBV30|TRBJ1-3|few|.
CAWATAGNTIYF
TGTGCCTGGGCCACGGCCGGAAACACCATATATTTT
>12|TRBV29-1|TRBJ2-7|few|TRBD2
CSVGAGGYEQYF
TGCAGCGTCGGGGCGGGGGGCTACGAGCAGTACTTC
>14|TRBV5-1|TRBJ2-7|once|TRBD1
CASSPGTGYDEQYF
TGCGCCAGCAGCCCCGGGACAGGGTATGACGAGCAGTACTTC
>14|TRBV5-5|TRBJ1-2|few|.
CASSLGRGAYGYTF
TGTGCCAGCAGCTTGGGGCGAGGAGCATATGGCTACACCTTC